The clone carrying this T cell receptor (beta chain) has a single count. The data stem from a study of cytomegalovirus exposure and HLA in healthy donors. It was with 60 Vbeta and 13 Jbeta primers that the PCR ran. Assay: immunoSEQ multiplex PCR; the TCRdb copy retains only in-frame clones and omits some. This table has about 200,000 clones, less than 85% appearing once. This CDR3 contains 16 residues. The germline gives CDR1 KGHSH, CDR2 LQKENI. Trimming took 3 bases from V and 9 from J; bases not matched to a gene: 14. The chain links TRBV18 to TRBJ2-1; 7 bases line up with TRBD2. This TCR was sampled from a man in his late teens or twenties in good health and CMV-seronegative. Specimen: PBMCs. The CDR3 sequence: CASSPGVRRLASEQFF. CDR3 bases: TGTGCCAGCTCACCGGGAGTGCGAAGACTAGCATCTGAGCAGTTCTTC.